Shown below are 24 T cell receptor beta chains from a single sample sequenced in a study of early T cells in non-severe SARS-CoV-2 infection. One entry per CDR3 protein results from TCRdb running MiXCR on the 5' RACE reads. The repertoire holds some 57,000 distinct CDR3 sequences, with more than 9.5% as singletons. The material sequenced was whole blood. These receptors were collected from an adult who was a healthcare worker with PCR-confirmed SARS-CoV-2 infection or an uninfected control (not recorded which).

The rearrangement uses TRBV7-9 and TRBJ2-3; 13 nucleotides match TRBD2. The length of the CDR3 is 18 residues. CDR1 is SEHNR, CDR2 FQNEAQ, per germline (reference sequence). V trimming: 5 bases; J trimming: 0 bases; junction bases outside the gene matches: 8. CDR3 sequence: CASSRTSGRATSTDTQYF. As DNA, the CDR3 is TGTGCCAGCAGCCGCACTAGCGGGAGGGCCACTAGCACAGATACGCAGTATTTT.

The table lists this clonotype with many counts. The chain uses TRBV5-1 and TRBJ2-3, with D unresolved. The length of the CDR3 is 12 residues. In germline, CDR1 is SGHRS, CDR2 YFSETQ. V lost 1 base, J lost 4 bases, and 4 bases lay in between. CDR3 loop: CASSLIADTQYF. CDR3 nucleotides: TGCGCCAGCAGCTTGATCGCAGATACGCAGTATTTT.

This clonotype was seen more than once but under ten times. This chain uses TRBV7-2 with TRBJ2-5; the D gene is possibly TRBD1 (6 bases). Trimming removed 5 bases at V and 5 bases at J, with 18 bases between. Per the germline V gene, CDR1 is SGHTA and CDR2 is FQGNSA. The CDR3 covers 15 residues. CDR3 bases: TGTGCCAGCAGCCCCGGACAGCCGGGTTGGGAGACCCAGTACTTC. Translating gives CASSPGQPGWETQYF.

The chain combines TRBV5-1 with TRBJ2-7; 8 positions agree with TRBD1. The CDR3 has 13 residues. Germline V gene data show CDR1 as SGHRS and CDR2 as YFSETQ. V shed 8 bases and J 2 bases; nucleotides not matched to a gene: 6. In nucleotides, the CDR3 is TGCGCCAGAAATGGACAGGGTACCTACGAGCAGTACTTC. Its translation is CARNGQGTYEQYF.

The table lists this clonotype with a few counts. The chain carries TRBV24-1 and TRBJ2-1; perhaps TRBD1 as D (5 bases). Germline V gives CDR1 KGHDR, CDR2 SFDVKD. The CDR3 has 15 residues. The V and J ends lost 1 base and 5 bases respectively, with 11 bases between them. CDR3 coding DNA: TGTGCCACCAGTGATTTTACTGACAGAAACAATGAGCAGTTCTTC. Translation: CATSDFTDRNNEQFF.

The chain recombines TRBV20-1 with TRBJ1-5; TRBD1 matches at 10 bases. The germline V gene has CDR1 DFQATT and CDR2 SNEGSKA (reference sequence). The CDR3 loop spans 16 amino acids. The junction had 9 bases not matched to a gene; V was cut back by 0 bases and J by 7 bases. This CDR3 reads CSAREGTGAKEQPQHF. For the CDR3, the DNA is TGCAGTGCTAGAGAGGGGACAGGGGCGAAGGAACAGCCCCAGCATTTT.

This clonotype turned up a few times. The chain couples TRBV2 to TRBJ2-3; D not resolved. V lost 6 bases and J 4 bases, leaving 11 bases between the germline ends. This CDR3 comprises 13 residues. CDR1 SNHLY and CDR2 FYNNEI come from the germline V gene. CDR3 region: CASRGGPADTQYF. The DNA of the CDR3 is TGTGCCAGCAGGGGCGGCCCGGCAGATACGCAGTATTTT. Combining the CDR3 with reference TRBV2 and TRBJ2-3 gives the whole variable domain EPEVTQTPSHQVTQMGQEVILRCVPISNHLYFYWYRQILGQKVEFLVSFYNNEISEKSEIFDDQFSVERPDGSNFTLKIRSTKLEDSAMYFCASRGGPADTQYFGPGTRLTVL.

This clonotype was seen many times. The rearrangement uses TRBV12-3 or TRBV12-4 and TRBJ2-7; D ambiguous. CDR3 length: 13 residues. V was pared by 8 bases and J by 1 base, with 12 bases between. For the CDR3, the DNA is TGTGCCAGCTTATACAGCGATTCCTACGAGCAGTACTTC. Translated: CASLYSDSYEQYF.

This clonotype showed up many times. The rearrangement joins TRBV5-1 to TRBJ1-2, with TRBD1 identical over 11 bases. Trimming removed 4 bases from V and 2 bases from J; junction bases left unmatched: 7. The CDR3 covers 16 residues. In germline, CDR1 is SGHRS, CDR2 YFSETQ. CDR3 residues: CASSRTGGPGNYGYTF. DNA for the CDR3: TGCGCCAGCAGCCGGACAGGGGGCCCGGGGAACTATGGCTACACCTTC.

The genes are TRBV10-3 and TRBJ2-1, with 7 bases that match TRBD2. The CDR3 loop spans 18 amino acids. Trimming at V came to 0 bases and at J to 3 bases, leaving 11 bases not matched to a gene. The germline V gene has CDR1 ENHRY and CDR2 SYGVKD. CDR3 coding DNA: TGTGCCATCAGTGAGTCATTTGGCCTAGCGGAGAACTACAATGAGCAGTTCTTC. Translation gives CAISESFGLAENYNEQFF.

The rearrangement links TRBV7-2 to TRBJ2-7; possibly TRBD1 or TRBD2 for D (5 bases each). The germline V gene encodes CDR1 SGHTA and CDR2 FQGNSA. CDR3 length: 15 residues. V lost 4 bases, J lost 0 bases, and 13 bases lay in between. The CDR3: CASSSQGGSSYEQYF. The CDR3 nucleotides are TGTGCCAGCAGCTCCCAGGGTGGGAGCTCCTACGAGCAGTACTTC.

This clonotype occurred a few times. The chain employs TRBV19 and TRBJ2-1; D is unclear. V gave up 2 bases and J gave up 7 bases, with 15 bases separating them. CDR3 length: 15 residues. The germline CDR1 and CDR2 sequences are LNHDA and SQIVND (reference sequence). The CDR3 here is CASSIPPGTANEQFF. The CDR3 nucleotides are TGTGCCAGTAGTATACCTCCCGGAACCGCGAATGAGCAGTTCTTC. The full variable domain, completed using reference TRBV19 and TRBJ2-1, is DGGITQSPKYLFRKEGQNVTLSCEQNLNHDAMYWYRQDPGQGLRLIYYSQIVNDFQKGDIAEGYSVSREKKESFPLTVTSAQKNPTAFYLCASSIPPGTANEQFFGPGTRLTVL.

The chain joins TRBV29-1 to TRBJ2-7; a possible D gene is TRBD1 (5 bases). Looked up from germline, CDR1 is SQVTM and CDR2 is ANQGSEA. The CDR3 extends over 13 amino acids. Deletions cut 6 bases from V and 5 bases from J, with 17 bases between. The CDR3 region is CSVHSGATDEQYF. In DNA form, the CDR3 reads TGCAGCGTCCACAGTGGGGCCACGGACGAGCAGTACTTC.

This clonotype has only a few counts. The chain links TRBV6-5 to TRBJ2-5; 7 bases are a match to TRBD2. CDR1 MNHEY and CDR2 SVGAGI come from the germline V gene. The CDR3 covers 16 residues. The V and J ends lost 0 bases and 4 bases, in that order; junction bases with no gene match: 8. The CDR3 DNA follows: TGTGCCAGCAGTTACTCGACACTGACTAGCATAGAGACCCAGTACTTC. It translates to CASSYSTLTSIETQYF.

The rearrangement joins TRBV11-2 to TRBJ1-1; D is perhaps TRBD1 (5 bases). The CDR3 spans 13 residues. V dropped 1 base and J dropped 4 bases, with 7 bases sitting between them. Germline lookup yields CDR1 SGHAT and CDR2 FQNNGV. The CDR3 protein is CASSLARATEAFF. The CDR3 coding sequence is TGTGCCAGCAGCTTAGCCAGGGCCACTGAAGCTTTCTTT.

Ten or more counts support this clonotype. CDR3 sequence (DNA): TGCAGCGTTGACGGCAGGGGCTCCTACAATGAGCAGTTCTTC. Its protein is CSVDGRGSYNEQFF. The chain combines TRBV29-1 with TRBJ2-1; tentatively, D is TRBD1 (6 bases). The germline V gene has CDR1 SQVTM and CDR2 ANQGSEA. CDR3 length: 14 residues. Trimming took 3 bases from V and 0 from J, leaving 9 bases between them.

This clonotype was seen repeatedly, ten times or more. J is TRBJ2-1 and V is TRBV20-1; no definite D call. The germline V gene has CDR1 DFQATT and CDR2 SNEGSKA (reference sequence). The V and J ends lost 4 bases and 6 bases respectively, with 10 bases between them. The CDR3 is made up of 12 amino acids. The CDR3 nucleotides read TGCAGTGCTATTGTGGTGGGCAATGAGCAGTTCTTC. Translating it yields CSAIVVGNEQFF.

V gene TRBV7-2 combines with J gene TRBJ2-7; D is uncertain. V lost 5 bases to trimming and J lost 4 bases, with 9 bases between them. Germline assignment: CDR1 SGHTA and CDR2 FQGNSA. The CDR3 totals 12 residues. The CDR3 DNA reads as TGTGCCAGCAGCCCATGGGATTACGAGCAGTACTTC. It is translated as CASSPWDYEQYF. The full variable domain, completed using reference TRBV7-2 and TRBJ2-7, is GAGVSQSPSNKVTEKGKDVELRCDPISGHTALYWYRQSLGQGLEFLIYFQGNSAPDKSGLPSDRFSAERTGGSVSTLTIQRTQQEDSAVYLCASSPWDYEQYFGPGTRLTVT.

This clonotype came up many times. The J gene is TRBJ2-7, the V gene TRBV14; D perhaps matches TRBD1 (5 bases). The germline CDR1 and CDR2 sequences are SGHDN and FVKESK. With 0 bases removed from V and 6 bases from J, the gap between germline ends came to 12 bases. This CDR3 has 14 residues. CDR3 sequence (DNA): TGTGCCAGCAGCCAAGATCTTCAAGGGGTCGAGCAGTACTTC. Its translation is CASSQDLQGVEQYF.

This rearrangement joins TRBV2 to TRBJ2-2; TRBD1 might be the D (6 bases). The CDR3 extends over 16 amino acids. In germline, CDR1 is SNHLY, CDR2 FYNNEI. V lost 6 bases and J lost 1, with 15 bases in between. In DNA, the CDR3 is TGTGCCAGCAGCCACACCGGGACAAAGAACACCGGGGAGCTGTTTTTT. Translating it yields CASSHTGTKNTGELFF. Combining the CDR3 with reference TRBV2 and TRBJ2-2 gives the whole variable domain EPEVTQTPSHQVTQMGQEVILRCVPISNHLYFYWYRQILGQKVEFLVSFYNNEISEKSEIFDDQFSVERPDGSNFTLKIRSTKLEDSAMYFCASSHTGTKNTGELFFGEGSRLTVL.

At least ten counts were recorded for this clonotype. The CDR3 sequence is CSASKLARNEQFF. The CDR3, as DNA: TGCAGTGCTAGTAAACTAGCGCGGAATGAGCAGTTCTTC. The chain links TRBV20-1 to TRBJ2-1; 7 bases fit TRBD2. Germline trimming cut 3 bases from V and 7 bases from J; bases unmatched to any gene: 6. CDR1 and CDR2 (germline): DFQATT, SNEGSKA (reference sequence). The length of the CDR3 is 13 residues.

The chain combines TRBV6-1 with TRBJ1-4, with D possibly matching TRBD1 (5 bases). Germline V gene sequence: CDR1 MNHNS, CDR2 SASEGT. This CDR3 is built from 16 residues. V lost 2 bases and J lost 4, with 14 bases in between. CDR3 loop: CASSEPEGSLNEKLFF. CDR3 DNA sequence: TGTGCCAGCAGTGAACCTGAGGGGAGCCTTAATGAAAAACTGTTTTTT.

As for this clonotype: Relative to the germline gene, one junction end is altered; a read error may explain this. V and J are TRBV7-3 and TRBJ1-1; D possibly corresponds to TRBD1 (6 bases). This CDR3 contains 13 residues. Per germline, CDR1 SGHTA and CDR2 FQGTGA. CDR3: CAGSPGDNTEAFF. The CDR3, as DNA: TGTGCCGGCAGCCCAGGGGATAACACTGAAGCTTTCTTT.

At least ten counts were recorded for this clonotype. The genes are TRBV28 and TRBJ1-2; D ambiguous. Germline assignment: CDR1 MDHEN and CDR2 SYDVKM. This CDR3 spans 14 amino acids. V gave up 7 bases and J gave up 7 bases, with 19 bases separating them. CDR3 residues: CASTFRVVRAGYTF. The CDR3 nucleotides are TGTGCCAGCACTTTTAGAGTTGTCCGGGCTGGCTACACCTTC.